Below are 9 T cell receptor beta chains sequenced from a single sample in a study of Ad26.COV2.S vaccination and SARS-CoV-2 variants. TCRdb keeps only in-frame clones here, not all; method: immunoSEQ multiplex PCR. The data show roughly 500,000 clones, around 88% seen once. The treatment here: around 19 received Ad26.COV2.S at low or high dose, single or two shots; about 5 received placebo; per-sample allocation not given. Sampling was performed 63 days after the first vaccine or placebo injection. This sample comprised peripheral blood, obtained in a trial of Ad26.COV2.S vaccine versus placebo. The source is a person between 18 and 65 years old who received the Ad26.COV2.S COVID-19 vaccine or a placebo.

The chain is built from TRBV27 and TRBJ1-2; TRBD1 aligns across 8 bases. The V and J ends lost 6 bases and 4 bases, in that order; junction bases with no gene match: 10. The CDR3 consists of 15 residues. CDR1 is MNHEY, CDR2 SMNVEV, per germline (reference sequence). CDR3: CASRVTGGAGYGYTF. CDR3 DNA sequence: TGTGCCAGCAGGGTCACAGGGGGAGCTGGCTATGGCTACACCTTC.

The chain has TRBV28 and TRBJ2-1; 7 nucleotides match TRBD1. The germline V gene encodes CDR1 MDHEN and CDR2 SYDVKM. The J segment lost 4 bases and the V segment lost 3 bases, leaving 6 bases of the junction unmatched. The CDR3 runs 15 residues. The CDR3 sequence: CASSFGTGAYNEQFF. Here the CDR3 DNA reads TGTGCCAGCAGTTTTGGAACAGGGGCTTACAATGAGCAGTTCTTC.

The J gene is TRBJ2-5, the V gene TRBV12-3 or TRBV12-4, with D unresolved. The ends were cut back, 5 bases at V and 5 bases at J, with 9 bases in the middle. The length of the CDR3 is 12 residues. The CDR3: CASSLSYETQYF. In nucleotides, the CDR3 is TGTGCCAGCAGTCTAAGCTATGAGACCCAGTACTTC.

The chain carries TRBV6-4 and TRBJ2-5; 7 bases fit TRBD1. V shed 2 bases and J 3 bases; nucleotides not matched to a gene: 12. Looked up from germline, CDR1 is MRHNA and CDR2 is SNTAGT. This CDR3 has 17 amino acids. CDR3 DNA: TGTGCCAGCAGTGACCAAACGGGACAGCTGCCCGAAGAGACCCAGTACTTC. Residues: CASSDQTGQLPEETQYF.

The gene calls are TRBV7-2 and TRBJ2-5; tentatively, D is TRBD2 (6 bases). Germline CDR1 SGHTA, CDR2 FQGNSA. Trimming removed 5 bases at V and 7 bases at J, with 14 bases between. The CDR3 consists of 13 residues. The CDR3: CASSQTGTGTQYF. CDR3 DNA: TGTGCCAGCAGCCAGACCGGGACTGGGACCCAGTACTTC. The full variable domain, rest sourced from reference TRBV7-2 and TRBJ2-5, is GAGVSQSPSNKVTEKGKDVELRCDPISGHTALYWYRQSLGQGLEFLIYFQGNSAPDKSGLPSDRFSAERTGGSVSTLTIQRTQQEDSAVYLCASSQTGTGTQYFGPGTRLLVL.

The chain recombines TRBV28 with TRBJ2-1, with D possibly matching TRBD2 (5 bases). The CDR3 covers 14 residues. Germline-derived CDR1 and CDR2 are MDHEN and SYDVKM. V gave up 6 bases and J gave up 6 bases, with 15 bases separating them. The CDR3 region is CASSPGSTLNEQFF. DNA for the CDR3: TGTGCCAGCAGCCCTGGGAGTACGCTCAATGAGCAGTTCTTC.

The V gene is TRBV7-3, the J gene TRBJ2-2; no clear D gene. Germline V gene data show CDR1 as SGHTA and CDR2 as FQGTGA. The length of the CDR3 is 16 residues. The germline V and J ends were trimmed by 0 bases and 9 bases, with 17 bases remaining between them. CDR3 DNA sequence: TGTGCCAGCAGCTTAACGGACGCAGCCATAATGAGGGAGCTGTTTTTT. Amino acid sequence: CASSLTDAAIMRELFF.

The CDR3 reads CASSGKRGTDTQYF. The DNA for the CDR3 is TGTGCCAGCAGCGGGAAGCGGGGCACAGATACGCAGTATTTT. The rearrangement joins TRBV9 to TRBJ2-3; weak D call: TRBD2 (6 bases). V was clipped by 3 bases and J by 1 base, with 9 bases between them. Germline CDR1 reads SGDLS; CDR2 reads YYNGEE. There are 14 residues in the CDR3.

The chain joins TRBV7-8 to TRBJ1-1; D call uncertain. Germline CDR1 and CDR2: SGHVS and FQNEAQ. This CDR3 comprises 13 residues. Trimming removed 1 base from V and 5 bases from J, with 8 bases in between. The CDR3 sequence is CASSLGESTEAFF. For the CDR3, the DNA is TGTGCCAGCAGCTTAGGGGAGTCGACTGAAGCTTTCTTT.